Listed here is a single T cell receptor beta chain. Its cognate antigen is unknown. The entry originates in a study of CD4+ T cells in melanoma. The CDR3 extends over 15 amino acids. After removal of 6 bases from V and 10 bases from J, the junction contained 12 bases not matched to a gene. CDR1 and CDR2 (germline): LNHDA, SQIVND (reference sequence). Repertoires were generated with immunoSEQ multiplex PCR, while TCRdb's copy carries only in-frame clones and drops some. The repertoire holds over 130,000 clones, 80% to 95% seen once, with about 1.6% in the top ten. Study-wide results and limits: Diverse differentiation states were reported for melanoma neoantigen-specific CD4+ T cells. A reported correlation linked neoantigen-specific CD4+ T cells to CD8+, macrophage and B cell function.

The rearrangement uses TRBV19 and TRBJ1-1; TRBD1 agrees at 12 bases. This TCR derives from a human donor with melanoma. The CDR3 reads CASSGAGTGGAGAFF. CDR3 bases: TGTGCCAGTAGCGGAGCTGGGACAGGGGGCGCGGGAGCTTTCTTT.